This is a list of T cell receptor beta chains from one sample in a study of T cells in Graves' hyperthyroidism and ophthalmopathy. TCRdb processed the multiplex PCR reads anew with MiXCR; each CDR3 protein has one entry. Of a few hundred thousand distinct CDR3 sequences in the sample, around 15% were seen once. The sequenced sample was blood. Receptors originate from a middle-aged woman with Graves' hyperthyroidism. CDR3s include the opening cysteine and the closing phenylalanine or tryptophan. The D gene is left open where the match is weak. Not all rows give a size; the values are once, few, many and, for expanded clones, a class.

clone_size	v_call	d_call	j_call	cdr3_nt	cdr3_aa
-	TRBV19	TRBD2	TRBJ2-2	TGTGCCAGTAGTACCCGACTAGCGGGAGGCACGAACACCGGGGAGCTGTTTTTT	CASSTRLAGGTNTGELFF
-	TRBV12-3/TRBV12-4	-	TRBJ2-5	TGTGCCAGCAGTTTAGCGGGGACCCAGTACTTC	CASSLAGTQYF
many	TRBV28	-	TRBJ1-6	TGTGCCAGCAGTTTAATATCTGGGAGCTCCTATAATTCACCCCTCCACTTT	CASSLISGSSYNSPLHF
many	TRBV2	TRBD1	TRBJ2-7	TGTGCCATCCCGGGGGCAGGGGGCGCGTACGAGCAGTACTTC	CAIPGAGGAYEQYF
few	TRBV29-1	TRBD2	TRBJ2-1	TGCAGCGTTGGTCCTAGCGGCTCCTACAATGAGCAGTTCTTC	CSVGPSGSYNEQFF
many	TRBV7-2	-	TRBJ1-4	TGTGCCAGCAGCAACCGAAACAGGGCTGAAAAACTGTTTTTT	CASSNRNRAEKLFF
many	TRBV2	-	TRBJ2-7	TGTGCCAGCAGCCCGGCGGACTACTACGAGCAGTACTTC	CASSPADYYEQYF
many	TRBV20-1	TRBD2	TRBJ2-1	TGCAGTGGTCTCGCTAGCGGAGGGGTCAATGAGCAGTTCTTC	CSGLASGGVNEQFF
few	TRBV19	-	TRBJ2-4	TGTGCCAGTAGTTTAACAGGGACGAACATTCAGTACTTC	CASSLTGTNIQYF
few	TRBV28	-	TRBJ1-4	TGTGCCAGCAGTTTAGTCGGGGGAGGTGAAAAACTGTTTTTT	CASSLVGGGEKLFF
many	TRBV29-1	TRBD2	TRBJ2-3	TGCAGCGCTACTAGCGGGAGGGCCGGGGATACGCAGTATTTT	CSATSGRAGDTQYF
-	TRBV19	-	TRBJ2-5	TGTGCCAGTAGCGGGACATTACTTCAAGAGACCCAGTACTTC	CASSGTLLQETQYF
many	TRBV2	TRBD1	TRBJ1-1	TGTGCCGGACGTCGGACAGGCAACACTGAAGCTTTCTTT	CAGRRTGNTEAFF
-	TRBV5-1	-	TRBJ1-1	TGCGCCAGCGGGAACATCGGGGGGGTGAACACTGAAGCTTTCTTT	CASGNIGGVNTEAFF
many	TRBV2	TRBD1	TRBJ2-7	TGTGCCAGCAGATCCTACAGGGGGACCTACGAGCAGTACTTC	CASRSYRGTYEQYF
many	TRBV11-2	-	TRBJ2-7	TGTGCCAGCAGCTTAAGCGAGTTCTCCTACGAGCAGTACTTC	CASSLSEFSYEQYF
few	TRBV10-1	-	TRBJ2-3	TGCGCCAGCAGCCTAGCCCGGTCCTTATTTACAGATACGCAGTATTTT	CASSLARSLFTDTQYF
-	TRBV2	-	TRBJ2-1	TGTGCCAGCAGTGTAACCGCGTTGGAGGAGTTCTTC	CASSVTALEEFF
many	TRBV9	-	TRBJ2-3	TGTGCCAGCAGCGTCAGGGGCGGTAGCACAGATACGCAGTATTTT	CASSVRGGSTDTQYF
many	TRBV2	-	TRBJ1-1	TGTGCCAGCAGTGATTACGGGAACACTGAAGCTTTCTTT	CASSDYGNTEAFF
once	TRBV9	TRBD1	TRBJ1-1	TGTGCCAGCAGCGCACCCATCCCCGGGACAGGGTTTGCTTTCTTT	CASSAPIPGTGFAFF
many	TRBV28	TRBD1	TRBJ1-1	TGTGCCAGCAGGAGTTGGACAGGGAAAAACACTGAAGCTTTCTTT	CASRSWTGKNTEAFF
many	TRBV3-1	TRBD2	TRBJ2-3	TGTGCCAGCAGCATAGGACTAGCGACCGGAGATACGCAGTATTTT	CASSIGLATGDTQYF
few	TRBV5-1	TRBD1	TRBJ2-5	TGCGCCAGCAGCTTGGGGGACAGGGTTTTCCAAGAGACCCAGTACTTC	CASSLGDRVFQETQYF
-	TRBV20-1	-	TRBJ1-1	TGCAGTGCGCGGGGGGCAGAGCTAAGGAACACTGAAGCTTTCTTT	CSARGAELRNTEAFF
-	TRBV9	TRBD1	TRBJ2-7	TGTGCCAGCAGCACCCGGGACAGGGAATACGAGCAGTACTTC	CASSTRDREYEQYF
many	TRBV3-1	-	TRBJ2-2	TGTGCCAGCAGCCAAGTAGTTAGCGGGGAGCTGTTTTTT	CASSQVVSGELFF
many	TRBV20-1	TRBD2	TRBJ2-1	TGCAGTGCTCTTCATCTAGCGGGAGCCAATGAGCAGTTCTTC	CSALHLAGANEQFF
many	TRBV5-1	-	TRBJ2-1	TGCGCCAGCAGCCAGGAAAGGGTCGGGCAGTTCTTC	CASSQERVGQFF
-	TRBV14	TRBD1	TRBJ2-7	TGTGCCAGCAGCCAGAGACAGGGTAACAACGAGCAGTACTTC	CASSQRQGNNEQYF
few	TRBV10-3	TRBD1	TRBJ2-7	TGTGCCATCAGTGCATCGGACAGGGGATTTTACGAGCAGTACTTC	CAISASDRGFYEQYF
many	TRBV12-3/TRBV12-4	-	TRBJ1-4	TGTGCCAGCAGTTTCCGACAGACTAATGAAAAACTGTTTTTT	CASSFRQTNEKLFF
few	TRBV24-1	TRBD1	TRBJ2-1	TGTGCCACCAGTGATACCACGAAGGCGGGACAGGGGTCTTATGAGCAGTTCTTC	CATSDTTKAGQGSYEQFF
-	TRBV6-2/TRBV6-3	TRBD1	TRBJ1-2	TGTACCAGCAGGCCCCAGGCGGGGACAGACTATGGCTACACCTTC	CTSRPQAGTDYGYTF
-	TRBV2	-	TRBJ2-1	TGTGCCAGCAGGGATAGTCGCTCCTACAATGAGCAGTTCTTC	CASRDSRSYNEQFF
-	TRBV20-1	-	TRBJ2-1	TGCAGTGCCCCGGGGATTATGAGTAGTGAGCAGTTCTTC	CSAPGIMSSEQFF
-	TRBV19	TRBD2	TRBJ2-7	TGTGCCAGTAGTATACGGGGGAGGGATTCCTACGAGCAGTACTTC	CASSIRGRDSYEQYF
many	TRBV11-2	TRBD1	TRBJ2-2	TGTGCCAGCAAAGGACAGGGGTGGTCCGCGAACACCGGGGAGCTGTTTTTT	CASKGQGWSANTGELFF
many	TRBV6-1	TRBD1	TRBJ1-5	TGTGCCAGCAAAACAGGGGATCAGCCCCAGCATTTT	CASKTGDQPQHF